This T cell receptor beta chain appears in the sequencing data of a study of cytomegalovirus exposure and HLA in healthy donors. Study-wide findings and caveats: Many donors shared some public TCRs, even though most TCR sequences were rare. Reportedly, cytomegalovirus status was diagnosed with high sensitivity and specificity. First-cohort TCR clusters tended to co-occur in the roughly 120 validation repertoires, a later analysis found.

Donors were drawn from the approximately 110-subject validation cohort, separate from the approximately 640-subject first cohort. The germline gives CDR1 SGHVS, CDR2 FQNEAQ. Trimming stripped 1 base from V and 2 bases from J, with 12 bases between. The length of the CDR3 is 16 residues. Repertoires were generated with immunoSEQ multiplex PCR, while TCRdb's copy carries only in-frame clones and drops some. Of 120,000 or so clones listed, more than 75% were seen once; the top ten hold nearly 5%. For this clone: Antigen: not known.

The chain combines TRBV7-8 with TRBJ1-5; D unresolved. This clonotype was obtained from a man between 18 and 35 years old in good health and CMV-seronegative. Input material: PBMCs. This chain's CDR3 is CASSLGARQGNQPQHF. CDR3 in DNA: TGTGCCAGCAGCTTAGGAGCCAGGCAGGGCAATCAGCCCCAGCATTTT.